This T cell receptor (beta chain) was found in a study of identical twins. Whole-study findings and limits: Partial confounding of zero-insertion analyses by invariant MAIT and iNKT cells was possible.

TCRdb independently ran MiXCR on the 5' RACE reads; one entry per CDR3 protein. This sample has about 200,000 distinct CDR3 sequences, with about 15% found just once. Concerning this clonotype itself: Its antigen is undetermined.

V dropped 0 bases and J dropped 2 bases, with 5 bases sitting between them. This CDR3 is built from 13 residues. These records were also assigned to another study, of T cells expressing NK-cell markers.

The chain uses TRBV12-3 or TRBV12-4 and TRBJ2-7; no reliable D call. The origin of this receptor is a woman between 18 and 29 years old in good health. The sample consisted of CD8+ T cells sorted from blood. DNA of the CDR3: TGTGCCAGCAGTTTAGCCAGTCCCTACGAGCAGTACTTC. Encoded protein: CASSLASPYEQYF.